One sample yielded the 15 T cell receptor beta chains listed below, sequenced in a study of blood T cell repertoires in COVID-19. The method was immunoSEQ multiplex PCR; TCRdb's version includes in-frame clones alone and lacks a portion of them. Here the sample spans roughly 40,000 clones, around 80% being singletons. Sequences were obtained from peripheral blood. Receptors were obtained from a human donor in a cohort sampled during active COVID-19.

The genes are TRBV29-1 and TRBJ2-7, with D unclear. Germline CDR1 reads SQVTM; CDR2 reads ANQGSEA. With 6 bases removed from V and 7 bases from J, the gap between germline ends came to 13 bases. There are 11 residues in the CDR3. The DNA of the CDR3 is TGCAGCGTGTCCAGGTCTGGAGAGCAGTACTTC. Residues: CSVSRSGEQYF.

The chain combines TRBV19 with TRBJ1-5; D ambiguous. Germline CDR1 and CDR2: LNHDA and SQIVND (reference sequence). This CDR3 is built from 13 residues. V lost 8 bases and J lost 8, with 16 bases in between. Here the CDR3 DNA reads TGTGCCAGTGGACTGTCCCCAGATAAGCCCCAGCATTTT. Amino acids: CASGLSPDKPQHF.

The gene calls are TRBV11-3 and TRBJ2-4; 7 bases map to TRBD1. Trimming took 3 bases from V and 4 from J; bases not matched to a gene: 3. The CDR3 length is 14 residues. Germline loops: CDR1 SGHNT, CDR2 YENEEA. The CDR3 region is CASSFRDSKNIQYF. Here the CDR3 DNA reads TGTGCCAGCAGCTTCCGGGACAGTAAAAACATTCAGTACTTC.

The chain recombines TRBV27 with TRBJ1-6; a possible D gene is TRBD1 (6 bases). This CDR3 is built from 17 residues. In germline, CDR1 is MNHEY, CDR2 SMNVEV (reference sequence). The V end lost 5 bases, the J end lost 0 bases, and 14 bases lay between the germline ends. The CDR3 reads CASSPNQGISYNSPLHF. The DNA for the CDR3 is TGTGCCAGCAGTCCAAACCAGGGGATCTCCTATAATTCACCCCTCCACTTT.

The J gene is TRBJ2-4, the V gene TRBV29-1; D not certain. The CDR3 length is 12 residues. Germline V gene sequence: CDR1 SQVTM, CDR2 ANQGSEA. V dropped 2 bases and J dropped 6 bases, with 8 bases sitting between them. CDR3 sequence (DNA): TGCAGCGTTGAATCCGATAGAAACATTCAGTACTTC. Protein product: CSVESDRNIQYF.

J is TRBJ2-7 and V is TRBV6-5; 10 positions match TRBD1. The CDR3 has 16 amino acids. The germline V gene encodes CDR1 MNHEY and CDR2 SVGAGI. The V segment lost 2 bases and the J segment 5 bases; nucleotides outside the gene matches: 9. The DNA for the CDR3 is TGTGCCAGCAGTTACCCCTCGGGACAGGGGAGCCACGAGCAGTACTTC. This gives the protein CASSYPSGQGSHEQYF.

This chain uses TRBV10-3 with TRBJ2-6; 14 bases line up with TRBD2. The germline V gene encodes CDR1 ENHRY and CDR2 SYGVKD. The J segment lost 2 bases and the V segment lost 6 bases, leaving 3 bases of the junction unmatched. The CDR3 totals 17 residues. The CDR3 here is CAIREGLAGAGANVLTF. The CDR3 DNA reads as TGTGCCATCAGGGAGGGACTAGCGGGAGCTGGGGCCAACGTCCTGACTTTC.

The chain is built from TRBV7-9 and TRBJ2-7; the D gene is possibly TRBD2 (6 bases). Trimming took off 5 bases at V and 5 bases at J, with 19 bases between the two ends. CDR1 and CDR2 (germline): SEHNR, FQNEAQ (reference sequence). The CDR3 contains 15 residues. The CDR3 here is CASSPRAGRHNEQYF. The CDR3 DNA is TGTGCCAGCAGCCCCCGCGCGGGGCGGCATAACGAGCAGTACTTC.

This sequence joins TRBV7-2 and TRBJ2-1; 14 nucleotides match TRBD2. V gave up 1 base and J gave up 7 bases; unmatched junction bases: 3. Germline V gives CDR1 SGHTA, CDR2 FQGNSA. CDR3 size: 16 residues. CDR3 sequence reads: CASSLEGTSGSNEQFF. The CDR3 bases are TGTGCCAGCAGCTTAGAGGGGACTAGCGGGAGTAATGAGCAGTTCTTC.

The chain joins TRBV6-5 to TRBJ2-7, with TRBD1 matching over 8 bases. This CDR3 has 13 residues. Germline-derived CDR1 and CDR2 are MNHEY and SVGAGI. J was trimmed by 2 bases and V by 9 bases; bases with no gene match: 6. In nucleotides, the CDR3 is TGTGCCAGTTGGGGGACAGGCGCCTACGAGCAGTACTTC. It yields the protein CASWGTGAYEQYF.

V gene TRBV7-2 combines with J gene TRBJ1-1; tentatively, D is TRBD1 (6 bases). This CDR3 has 14 amino acids. Trimming pared 0 bases from V and 6 bases from J, leaving 11 bases between. Germline V CDR1 and CDR2: SGHTA, FQGNSA. The CDR3 nucleotides are TGTGCCAGCAGCTTAGCAGGGGGTGGGCCTGAAGCTTTCTTT. The encoded protein is CASSLAGGGPEAFF.

This chain uses TRBV6-1 with TRBJ1-2, with 7 nucleotides matching TRBD1. J gave up 11 bases and V 3 bases, and 6 bases lay outside the gene matches. The CDR3 is 12 amino acids. Germline V gene lookup returns CDR1 MNHNS and CDR2 SASEGT. In DNA form, the CDR3 reads TGTGCCAGCAGTGATCAAGGGGGCGCGTACACCTTC. This sequence encodes CASSDQGGAYTF.

The gene calls are TRBV19 and TRBJ1-1; TRBD1 is a possible D gene (6 bases). Between the trimmed V and J ends, which lost 5 bases and 7 bases, there was a span of 17 bases. The CDR3 has 14 amino acids. CDR1 and CDR2 (germline): LNHDA, SQIVND (reference sequence). The CDR3: CASSLSGTRFEAFF. The DNA for the CDR3 is TGTGCCAGTAGTCTTTCCGGGACAAGATTTGAAGCTTTCTTT.

The V and J genes are TRBV2 and TRBJ2-3; 10 positions match TRBD2. Losses at the gene ends were 5 bases for V and 1 base for J; bases not matched to a gene: 6. The CDR3 has 16 residues. From germline, CDR1 is SNHLY and CDR2 FYNNEI. This chain's CDR3 is CASSSPGTSGTDTQYF. The CDR3 DNA is TGTGCCAGCAGTTCTCCCGGGACTAGCGGCACAGATACGCAGTATTTT.

This clone appeared a few times. The chain combines TRBV18 with TRBJ2-2, with 10 bases lining up with TRBD1. The CDR3 loop spans 16 amino acids. Germline V gene lookup returns CDR1 KGHSH and CDR2 LQKENI. Germline trimming cut 1 base from V and 6 bases from J; bases unmatched to any gene: 5. CDR3 sequence: CASSPLTGGVAGELFF. CDR3 DNA: TGTGCCAGCTCACCACTGACAGGGGGCGTCGCCGGGGAGCTGTTTTTT.